This TCR beta chain was found in a study of cytomegalovirus exposure and HLA in healthy donors. Study background: Genotyping of 400 or so donors showed that about 83% belonged to the Caucasian-associated ancestry cluster. General study results and limits: Sequencing likely produced, as an artifact, a cluster of highly shared sequence variants. One later analysis reportedly identified an Asian-associated ancestry cluster that showed fewer N-insertions than the roughly 720-donor mean. Diagnosis of cytomegalovirus status made by the classifier reportedly showed high specificity and sensitivity.

Primers for the PCR totalled 60 Vbeta and 13 Jbeta. The method was immunoSEQ multiplex PCR; TCRdb's version includes in-frame clones alone and lacks a portion of them. The sample totals 110,000 to 150,000 clones. In the case of this clone: Its antigen is undetermined.

The sequence was obtained from a middle-aged man in good health and CMV-seronegative. The sequenced sample was PBMCs.

CDR3 sequence: CASSGQGAGETQYF. The CDR3, as DNA: TGTGCCAGCAGTGGACAGGGGGCAGGGGAGACCCAGTACTTC. This rearrangement joins TRBV2 to TRBJ2-5, with 10 bases matching TRBD1. The germline V gene has CDR1 SNHLY and CDR2 FYNNEI. The CDR3 has 14 residues. V gave up 4 bases and J gave up 5 bases; unmatched junction bases: 4.